This T cell receptor beta chain was captured in a study of CD8 T cells in Susac syndrome (dated by TCRdb to about 2019). Background for the entire study: Whether CD8+ T cell activation and differentiation in Susac syndrome was antigen driven was tested using repertoire sequencing.

Trimming leaves V shorter by 2 bases and J shorter by 6 bases, with the junction holding 3 bases beyond the gene matches. The CDR3 sequence holds 13 residues, the cysteine and phenylalanine included. This entry keeps only the CDR3 DNA: 39 bases, framed from base 1. Taken from the germline V gene, the CDR1 and CDR2 loops are SGHNT and YENEEA. RNA was extracted using the RNeasy kit, and about 0.45 to 1 ug of the RNA was reverse transcribed with random hexamers. TCR beta CDR3 regions were amplified with the immunoSEQ multiplex PCR assay covering 54 Vbeta and 13 Jbeta segments. To correct PCR amplification bias, a synthetic template baseline was used for both primer optimization and computational correction. The original methods were these. Reads were annotated to V, D and J genes according to IMGT and were analyzed with immunoSEQ Analyzer, with only productive sequences retained. Clonality was calculated as one minus the Shannon entropy normalized by log2 of the number of productive unique sequences. Public and private clones were assessed among the 100 most prevalent clones of each patient and control. Susac-specific clones were defined as absent from healthy and MS cohorts, 800 to 1,200 published viral clones and other ImmuneACCESS disease sequences. TCRdb passed the public sequencing reads through fastp at Q25 and MiXCR, retaining productive beta sequences. Records with the same CDR3 protein are collapsed into one entry carrying the most frequent genes and DNA. The V and J calls come from TCRdb's annotation, not from the publication. The sample contains approximately 140,000 distinct CDR3 sequences, approximately 96% of them found a single time. Approximately 0.11% of the sample belongs to the ten largest clones.

This clonotype occurred once. The antigen this receptor binds is unknown. No base qualities exist here, and no much larger clone lies one base off it. One read alone provides weak support. The research as a whole found: The TCR sequencing and HLA analysis was acknowledged to have included a relatively small number of individuals.

High-throughput TCR beta sequencing profiled peripheral blood CD8+ and CD4+ T cells from healthy donors, Susac syndrome patients and multiple sclerosis patients. Multiple sclerosis controls were treatment-naive patients with stable or active relapsing-remitting disease fulfilling revised McDonald criteria. Bulk CD8+ and CD4+ T cells were purified by magnetic negative isolation, while CD8+ TEMRA cells were enriched using FACS. Blood was collected in EDTA tubes and processed within 24 hours, with PBMCs isolated through density gradient centrifugation. PBMCs intended for TCR sequencing were cryopreserved in liquid nitrogen and thawed later in a water bath at 37 degrees C. Purity of sorted or isolated CD4+, CD8+ and CD8+ TEMRA cells was at least 90%.

The sequenced material came from CD4+ T cells from PBMCs. The receptor's source is a human donor with multiple sclerosis. In this chain, TRBV11-3 is recombined with TRBJ2-7; TRBD1 lines up with 8 middle nucleotides. The CDR3 region: CASSLTGGGEQYF. The nucleotide sequence reads TGTGCCAGCAGCTTAACAGGGGGAGGCGAGCAGTACTTC.